The clone carrying this T cell receptor beta chain was counted at least ten times. No antigen is known for it. This specimen comes from a study of T-cell reconstitution after alpha-beta-depleted transplantation in children. Unique molecular identifiers featured in how the TCRbeta library was prepared. TCRdb reprocessed the PCR reads via MiXCR and lists one record per CDR3 protein. This sample has 750,000 to 950,000 distinct CDR3 sequences; roughly 15% occur once, and the top ten carry around 4.5%. Study outcomes and limitations: Certain patients had high TCRbeta diversity at day 60, and it came from recipient T cells and thymic progenitors that survived. The origin of alpha-beta T cells about two months after transplant was reportedly several hundred expanded graft clones.

Trimming at V came to 0 bases and at J to 0 bases, leaving 5 bases not matched to a gene. The CDR3 contains 16 residues. Germline CDR1 ENHRY, CDR2 SYGVKD. The chain links TRBV10-3 to TRBJ2-7, with 7 nucleotides matching TRBD2. The source of this sequence is a male patient younger than 18 who had a stem cell transplant for acute lymphoblastic leukemia, so the T cells may come from the graft donor. The sample consisted of PBMCs, mostly from graft donor cells, taken 360 days after TCRalphabeta/CD19-depleted stem cell transplant. DNA of the CDR3: TGTGCCATCAGTGAGTCGGCCCAGCGGGACTCCTACGAGCAGTACTTC. Protein sequence: CAISESAQRDSYEQYF.